This T cell receptor (beta chain) was sequenced in a study of response to subunit inactivated influenza vaccine. Whole-study results and caveats: Each seasonal influenza vaccination, the authors suggested, recruits few new T cells.

Via MiXCR, TCRdb re-called the RT-PCR reads, giving one row per CDR3 protein. The top ten hold roughly 10% of the sample, which has 500,000 to 600,000 distinct CDR3 sequences, roughly 10% seen once. The V gene end was trimmed by 4 bases and the J gene end by 3 bases; junction bases not matched to a gene: 16. Germline assignment: CDR1 LNHNV and CDR2 YYDKDF (reference sequence). The CDR3 is made up of 19 amino acids. Comment on this clonotype: Its antigen is unknown.

The V call is TRBV15, the J call TRBJ2-4, with TRBD1 identical over 9 bases. The specimen was PBMCs from blood, collected on the day of vaccination. This TCR came from a man aged 45 to 65 who received an inactivated influenza vaccine. CDR3 protein: CATSNLRDRDYLGKNIQYF. In DNA, the CDR3 is TGTGCCACCAGCAACCTCCGGGACAGGGATTATTTGGGCAAAAACATTCAGTACTTC.